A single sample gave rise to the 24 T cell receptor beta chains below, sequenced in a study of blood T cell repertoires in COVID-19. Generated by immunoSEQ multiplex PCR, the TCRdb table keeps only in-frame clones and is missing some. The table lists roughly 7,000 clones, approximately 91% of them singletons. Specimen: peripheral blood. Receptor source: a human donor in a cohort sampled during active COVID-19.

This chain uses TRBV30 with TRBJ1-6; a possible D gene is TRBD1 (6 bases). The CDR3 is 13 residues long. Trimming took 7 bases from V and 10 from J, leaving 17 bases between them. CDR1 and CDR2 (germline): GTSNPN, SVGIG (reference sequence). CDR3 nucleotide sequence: TGTGCCTCTGGACAGACCGGGTGGTCACCCCTCCACTTT. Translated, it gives CASGQTGWSPLHF.

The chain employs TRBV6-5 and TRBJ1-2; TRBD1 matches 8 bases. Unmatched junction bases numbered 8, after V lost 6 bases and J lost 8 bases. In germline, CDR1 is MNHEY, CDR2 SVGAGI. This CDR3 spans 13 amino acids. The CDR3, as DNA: TGTGCCAGCAGGCAGGGGGCGGCGGAGGGCTACACCTTC. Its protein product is CASRQGAAEGYTF.

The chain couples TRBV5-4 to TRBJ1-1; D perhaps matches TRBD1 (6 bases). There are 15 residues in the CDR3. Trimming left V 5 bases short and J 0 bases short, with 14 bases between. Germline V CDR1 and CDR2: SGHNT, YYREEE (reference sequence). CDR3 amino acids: CASRVRGYVNTEAFF. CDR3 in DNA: TGTGCCAGCAGGGTGAGGGGGTATGTGAACACTGAAGCTTTCTTT.

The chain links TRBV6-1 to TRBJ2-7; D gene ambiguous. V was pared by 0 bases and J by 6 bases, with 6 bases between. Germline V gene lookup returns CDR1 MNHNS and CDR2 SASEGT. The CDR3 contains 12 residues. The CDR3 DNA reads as TGTGCCAGCAGTGAAGCGTCGTCCGAGCAGTACTTC. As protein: CASSEASSEQYF.

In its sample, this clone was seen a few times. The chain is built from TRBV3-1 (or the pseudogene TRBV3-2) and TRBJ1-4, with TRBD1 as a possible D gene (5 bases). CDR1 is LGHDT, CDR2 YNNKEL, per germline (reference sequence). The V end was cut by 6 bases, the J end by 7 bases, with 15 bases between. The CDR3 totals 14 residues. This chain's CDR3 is CASRLDGGTEKLFF. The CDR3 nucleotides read TGTGCCAGCAGACTGGACGGCGGGACTGAAAAACTGTTTTTT.

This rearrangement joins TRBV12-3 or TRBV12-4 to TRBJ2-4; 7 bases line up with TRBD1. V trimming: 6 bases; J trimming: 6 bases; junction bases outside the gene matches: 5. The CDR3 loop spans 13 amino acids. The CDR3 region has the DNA TGTGCCAGCAGGTCCGGGACAGTAAACATTCAGTACTTC. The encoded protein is CASRSGTVNIQYF.

CDR3 residues: CASSLFLAENTGELFF. The CDR3 region has the DNA TGTGCCAGCAGTTTATTCCTAGCGGAGAACACCGGGGAGCTGTTTTTT. The genes are TRBV28 and TRBJ2-2; TRBD2 matches 7 bases. With 1 base clipped from V and 1 base from J, the junction kept 3 bases outside the gene matches. The CDR3 length is 16 residues. Looked up from germline, CDR1 is MDHEN and CDR2 is SYDVKM.

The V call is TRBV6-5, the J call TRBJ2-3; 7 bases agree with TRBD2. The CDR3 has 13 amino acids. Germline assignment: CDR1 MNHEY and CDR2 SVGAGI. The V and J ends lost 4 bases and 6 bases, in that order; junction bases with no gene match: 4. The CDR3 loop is CASSWTSKDTQYF. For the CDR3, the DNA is TGTGCCAGCAGTTGGACTAGTAAGGATACGCAGTATTTT.

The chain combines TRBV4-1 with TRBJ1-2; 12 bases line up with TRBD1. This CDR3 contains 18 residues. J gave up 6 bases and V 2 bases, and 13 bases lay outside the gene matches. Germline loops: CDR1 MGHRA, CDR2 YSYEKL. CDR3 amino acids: CASSQTGTGGRSNDGYTF. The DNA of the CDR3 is TGCGCCAGCAGCCAAACCGGGACAGGGGGCAGGTCTAATGATGGCTACACCTTC.

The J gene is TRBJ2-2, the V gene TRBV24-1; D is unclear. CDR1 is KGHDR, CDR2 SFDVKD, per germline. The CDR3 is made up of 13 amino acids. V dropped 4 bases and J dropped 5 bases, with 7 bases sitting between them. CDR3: CATSDGRTGELFF. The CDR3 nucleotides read TGTGCCACCAGTGACGGTCGAACCGGGGAGCTGTTTTTT.

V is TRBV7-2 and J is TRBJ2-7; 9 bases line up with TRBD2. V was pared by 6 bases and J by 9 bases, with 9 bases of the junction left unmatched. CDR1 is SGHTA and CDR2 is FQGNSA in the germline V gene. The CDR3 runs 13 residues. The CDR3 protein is CASRGLAGLGQYF. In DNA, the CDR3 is TGTGCCAGCAGGGGACTAGCCGGTCTTGGGCAGTACTTC.

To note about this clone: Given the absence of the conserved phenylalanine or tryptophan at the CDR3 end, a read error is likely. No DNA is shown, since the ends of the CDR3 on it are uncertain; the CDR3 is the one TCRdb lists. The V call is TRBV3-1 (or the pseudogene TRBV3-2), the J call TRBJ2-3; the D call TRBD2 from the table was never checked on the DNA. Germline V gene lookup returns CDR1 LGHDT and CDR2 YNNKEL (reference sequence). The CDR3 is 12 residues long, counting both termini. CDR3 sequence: CASSGTSGRPCL.

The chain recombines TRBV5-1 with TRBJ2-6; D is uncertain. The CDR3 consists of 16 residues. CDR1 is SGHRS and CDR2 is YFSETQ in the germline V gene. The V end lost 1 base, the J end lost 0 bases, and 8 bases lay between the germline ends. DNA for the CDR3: TGCGCCAGCAGCTTGAGGCGGAACTCTGGGGCCAACGTCCTGACTTTC. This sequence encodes CASSLRRNSGANVLTF.

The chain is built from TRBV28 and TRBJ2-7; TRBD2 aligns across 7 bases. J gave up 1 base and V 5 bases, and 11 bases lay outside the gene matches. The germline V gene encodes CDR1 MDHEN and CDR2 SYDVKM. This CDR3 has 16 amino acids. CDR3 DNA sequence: TGTGCCAGCAGTGGGGGGGGGACCTGGCAGTCCTACGAGCAGTACTTC. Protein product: CASSGGGTWQSYEQYF. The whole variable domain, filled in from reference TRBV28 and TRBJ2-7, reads DVKVTQSSRYLVKRTGEKVFLECVQDMDHENMFWYRQDPGLGLRLIYFSYDVKMKEKGDIPEGYSVSREKKERFSLILESASTNQTSMYLCASSGGGTWQSYEQYFGPGTRLTVT.

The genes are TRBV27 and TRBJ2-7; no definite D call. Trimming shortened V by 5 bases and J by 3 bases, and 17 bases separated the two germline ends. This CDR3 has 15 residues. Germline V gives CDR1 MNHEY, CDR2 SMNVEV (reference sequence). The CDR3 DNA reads TGTGCCAGCAGTCCCCGGGTAGCTGGCGGCTACGAGCAGTACTTC. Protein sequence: CASSPRVAGGYEQYF.

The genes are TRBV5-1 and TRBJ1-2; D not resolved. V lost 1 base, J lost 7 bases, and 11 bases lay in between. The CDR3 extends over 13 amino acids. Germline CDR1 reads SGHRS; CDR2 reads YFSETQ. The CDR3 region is CASSLFGNSGYTF. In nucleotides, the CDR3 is TGCGCCAGCAGCTTGTTCGGGAATAGTGGCTACACCTTC.

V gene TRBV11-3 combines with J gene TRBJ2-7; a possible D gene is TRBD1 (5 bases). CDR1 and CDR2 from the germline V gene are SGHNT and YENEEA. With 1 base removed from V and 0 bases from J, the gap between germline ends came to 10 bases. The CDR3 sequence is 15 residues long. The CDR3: CASSLGGASSYEQYF. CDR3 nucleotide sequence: TGTGCCAGCAGCTTAGGGGGCGCGAGCTCCTACGAGCAGTACTTC.

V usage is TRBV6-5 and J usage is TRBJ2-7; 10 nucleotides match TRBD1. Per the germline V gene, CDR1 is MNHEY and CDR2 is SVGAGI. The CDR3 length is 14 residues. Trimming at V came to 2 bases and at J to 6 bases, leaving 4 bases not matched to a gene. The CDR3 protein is CASSYRQGAREQYF. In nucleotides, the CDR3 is TGTGCCAGCAGTTACCGACAGGGGGCCCGCGAGCAGTACTTC.

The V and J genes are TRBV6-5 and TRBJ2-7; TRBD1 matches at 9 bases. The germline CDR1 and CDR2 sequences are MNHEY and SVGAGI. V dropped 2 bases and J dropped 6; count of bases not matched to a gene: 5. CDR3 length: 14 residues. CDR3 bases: TGTGCCAGCAGTTACCCGGGACAGGGAGCCGAGCAGTACTTC. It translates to CASSYPGQGAEQYF.

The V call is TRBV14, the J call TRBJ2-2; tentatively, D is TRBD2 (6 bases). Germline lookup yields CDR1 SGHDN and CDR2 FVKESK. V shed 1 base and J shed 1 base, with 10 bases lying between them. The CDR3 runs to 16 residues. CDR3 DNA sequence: TGTGCCAGCAGCCAAGTGGGGACTGGGAACACCGGGGAGCTGTTTTTT. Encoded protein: CASSQVGTGNTGELFF.

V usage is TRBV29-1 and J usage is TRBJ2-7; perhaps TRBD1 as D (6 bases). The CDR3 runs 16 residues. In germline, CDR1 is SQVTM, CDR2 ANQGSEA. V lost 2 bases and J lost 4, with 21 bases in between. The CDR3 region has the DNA TGCAGCGTTGAACCGACGGACCAGGGGCAGGGTTACGAGCAGTACTTC. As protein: CSVEPTDQGQGYEQYF.

Here the CDR3 reads CASSLAGDRFNEQFF. The CDR3 nucleotides read TGTGCCAGCAGCTTAGCAGGGGACAGGTTCAATGAGCAGTTCTTC. V gene TRBV11-3 combines with J gene TRBJ2-1, with 8 bases identical to TRBD1. V was pared by 1 base and J by 6 bases, with 5 bases of the junction left unmatched. CDR3 size: 15 residues. The V gene's germline CDR1 is SGHNT and CDR2 YENEEA.

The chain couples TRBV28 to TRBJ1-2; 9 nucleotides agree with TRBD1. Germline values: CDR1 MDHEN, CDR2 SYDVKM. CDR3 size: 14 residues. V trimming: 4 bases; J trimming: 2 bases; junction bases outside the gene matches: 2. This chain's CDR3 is CASSSGTGNYGYTF. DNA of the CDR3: TGTGCCAGCAGTTCCGGGACAGGGAACTATGGCTACACCTTC.

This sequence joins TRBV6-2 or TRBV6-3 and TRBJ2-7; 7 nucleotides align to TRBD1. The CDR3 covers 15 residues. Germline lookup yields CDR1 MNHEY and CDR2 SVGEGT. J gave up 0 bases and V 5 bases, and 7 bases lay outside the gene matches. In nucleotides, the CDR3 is TGTGCCAGCAGTACCCGGGACAGTACCTCCTACGAGCAGTACTTC. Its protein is CASSTRDSTSYEQYF.